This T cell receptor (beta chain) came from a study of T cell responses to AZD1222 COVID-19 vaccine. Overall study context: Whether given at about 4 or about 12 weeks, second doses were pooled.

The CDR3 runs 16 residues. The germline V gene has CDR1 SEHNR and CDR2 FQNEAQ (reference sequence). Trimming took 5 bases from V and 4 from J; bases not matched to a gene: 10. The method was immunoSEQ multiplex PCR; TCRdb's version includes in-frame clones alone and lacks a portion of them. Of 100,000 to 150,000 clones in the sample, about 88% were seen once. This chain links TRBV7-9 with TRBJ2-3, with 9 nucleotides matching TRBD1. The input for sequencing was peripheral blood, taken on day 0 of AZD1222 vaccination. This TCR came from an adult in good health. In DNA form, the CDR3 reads TGTGCCAGCAGCCTATGGGACAGGGTGGCATCAGATACGCAGTATTTT. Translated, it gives CASSLWDRVASDTQYF.